This T cell receptor (beta chain) was recorded in a study of CD8 T cells in Susac syndrome. The authors sequenced TCR beta from blood CD8+ and CD4+ T cells. Patients with stable or active relapsing-remitting disease, all of them treatment-naive, made up the multiple sclerosis controls. TEMRA cells were FACS-enriched, unlike CD8+ and CD4+ T cells, which were negatively isolated. cDNA came from approximately 0.5 to 1 ug RNA primed by random hexamers. Multiplex PCR with immunoSEQ amplified the TCR beta CDR3 across 54 Vbeta and 13 Jbeta. TCRdb independently ran MiXCR on the immunoSEQ multiplex PCR reads; one entry per CDR3 protein. This sample yields tens of thousands of distinct CDR3 sequences, of which roughly 93% are seen a single time; about 0.51% belongs to the top ten. Germline values: CDR1 PRHDT, CDR2 FYEKMQ (reference sequence). V lost 5 bases and J lost 0; bases outside the gene matches: 1. The CDR3 has 13 residues.

The sequenced sample consisted of CD8+ T cells from PBMCs. This TCR was sampled from a human donor with multiple sclerosis. The V and J genes are TRBV13 and TRBJ2-7, with 7 bases fitting TRBD2. DNA of the CDR3: TGTGCCAGCAGCCCGGGAGGCTCCTACGAGCAGTACTTC. Amino acid sequence: CASSPGGSYEQYF. Based on the CDR3 plus reference TRBV13 and TRBJ2-7, the full variable domain is AAGVIQSPRHLIKEKRETATLKCYPIPRHDTVYWYQQGPGQDPQFLISFYEKMQSDKGSIPDRFSAQQFSDYHSELNMSSLELGDSALYFCASSPGGSYEQYFGPGTRLTVT.